The next 10 T cell receptor beta chains were all read from a single sample in a study of blood T cell repertoires in COVID-19 (dated by TCRdb to about 2020). The library was generated by the immunoSEQ multiplex PCR assay. This is the immuneACCESS table as TCRdb keeps it, with only in-frame sequences that have V and J called. A part of the clones is gone; compared with another copy, unresolved V genes explain less than half, and the rest is unexplained. Recorded for this sample are approximately 200,000 clones; 83% of them occurred a single time. About 8% of the sample belongs to the ten largest clones. The sample consisted of peripheral blood. The receptor source for this set is a woman aged 45 to 65 with acute or convalescent COVID-19.

The rearrangement joins TRBV2 to TRBJ1-5; possible D gene TRBD1, 6 bases. Trimming took off 0 bases at V and 6 bases at J, with 12 bases between the two ends. Germline V gene lookup returns CDR1 SNHLY and CDR2 FYNNEI. The CDR3 spans 15 residues. CDR3 DNA: TGTGCCAGCAGTGAAGCCGGGACACTAAGTCAGCCCCAGCATTTT. It specifies CASSEAGTLSQPQHF. Full variable domain (missing parts from reference TRBV2 and TRBJ1-5): EPEVTQTPSHQVTQMGQEVILRCVPISNHLYFYWYRQILGQKVEFLVSFYNNEISEKSEIFDDQFSVERPDGSNFTLKIRSTKLEDSAMYFCASSEAGTLSQPQHFGDGTRLSIL.

The chain carries TRBV11-2 and TRBJ2-2; D not resolved. V was cut by 3 bases and J by 2 bases, with 10 bases left in between. Germline-derived CDR1 and CDR2 are SGHAT and FQNNGV. The CDR3 covers 15 residues. CDR3: CASSFGHSNTGELFF. The CDR3 DNA is TGTGCCAGCAGCTTCGGTCACAGCAACACCGGGGAGCTGTTTTTT.

The CDR3 nucleotides read TGTGCCACCAGTGAGGGCGACTATGGCTACACCTTC. It encodes CATSEGDYGYTF. This rearrangement joins TRBV24-1 to TRBJ1-2; D call uncertain. This CDR3 is 12 amino acids long. The germline gives CDR1 KGHDR, CDR2 SFDVKD. Trimming shortened V by 4 bases and J by 3 bases, and 5 bases separated the two germline ends.

The rearrangement links TRBV3-1 (or the pseudogene TRBV3-2) to TRBJ1-5, with D unresolved. The CDR3 extends over 14 amino acids. V was clipped by 1 base and J by 4 bases, with 8 bases between them. Germline assignment: CDR1 LGHDT and CDR2 YNNKEL (reference sequence). The CDR3 here is CASSQGPVNQPQHF. CDR3 sequence (DNA): TGTGCCAGCAGCCAAGGGCCAGTAAATCAGCCCCAGCATTTT.

This clone showed up just once. This chain joins TRBV29-1 and TRBJ2-3; 11 bases align to TRBD2. With 8 bases clipped from V and 3 bases from J, the junction kept 4 bases outside the gene matches. CDR1 and CDR2 (germline): SQVTM, ANQGSEA. The CDR3 has 13 amino acids. CDR3 bases: TGCAGCACAACTAGCGGGAGTACAGATACGCAGTATTTT. Its protein is CSTTSGSTDTQYF.

The CDR3 reads CASSSRDNTEQYF. CDR3 in DNA: TGTGCCAGTAGTTCCCGGGACAACACCGAGCAGTACTTC. The chain combines TRBV19 with TRBJ2-7; D perhaps matches TRBD1 (6 bases). This CDR3 region has 13 residues. The V gene's germline CDR1 is LNHDA and CDR2 SQIVND (reference sequence). The V end was cut by 5 bases, the J end by 6 bases, with 14 bases between. Complete variable domain (other parts from reference TRBV19 and TRBJ2-7): DGGITQSPKYLFRKEGQNVTLSCEQNLNHDAMYWYRQDPGQGLRLIYYSQIVNDFQKGDIAEGYSVSREKKESFPLTVTSAQKNPTAFYLCASSSRDNTEQYFGPGTRLTVT.

This chain links TRBV30 with TRBJ1-1; TRBD1 agrees at 7 bases. With V trimmed by 3 bases and J by 5 bases, 9 bases remained unmatched. The CDR3 runs to 14 residues. Germline values: CDR1 GTSNPN, CDR2 SVGIG (reference sequence). CDR3 DNA sequence: TGTGCCTGGAGCAGGGGAATACAGGGGACTGAAGCTTTCTTT. Protein product: CAWSRGIQGTEAFF.

CDR3 amino acids: CASSVDLGLGSPLHF. The CDR3 DNA is TGTGCCAGCAGCGTAGATCTGGGGCTTGGGTCACCCCTCCACTTT. V usage is TRBV9 and J usage is TRBJ1-6, with D perhaps matching TRBD1 (5 bases). Germline CDR1 and CDR2: SGDLS and YYNGEE. The ends were cut back, 0 bases at V and 10 bases at J, with 14 bases in the middle. This CDR3 spans 15 amino acids.

The chain uses TRBV6-2 or TRBV6-3 and TRBJ1-5; D is unresolved. Looked up from germline, CDR1 is MNHEY and CDR2 is SVGEGT. Trimming left V 4 bases short and J 0 bases short, with 10 bases between. CDR3 length: 15 residues. DNA for the CDR3: TGTGCCAGCAGTTCCCGACTGGGTAGCAATCAGCCCCAGCATTTT. Translation: CASSSRLGSNQPQHF.

The gene calls are TRBV4-3 and TRBJ1-1; 7 bases map to TRBD1. The CDR3 is made up of 14 amino acids. Germline CDR1 is LGHNA and CDR2 is YSLEER. Unmatched junction bases numbered 4, after V lost 0 bases and J lost 6 bases. The CDR3 protein is CASSQDRRGPEAFF. DNA of the CDR3: TGCGCCAGCAGCCAAGATCGGAGGGGGCCTGAAGCTTTCTTT.